This T cell receptor beta chain emerged from a study of CXCR3-negative and CXCR3-positive naive CD8 T cells. The study, taken as a whole, reports: Hydrophobicity of TRB CDR3s was greater in CXCR3-positive naive cells than in CXCR3-negative naive cells.

Per germline, CDR1 SGHAT and CDR2 FQNNGV. This CDR3 has 15 amino acids. 5' RACE with UMI labels generated the TRB cDNA libraries. TCRdb reprocessed the 5' RACE reads, keeping one entry per CDR3 protein, no DNA. The sample features 130,000 to 150,000 distinct CDR3 sequences, with about 0.28% in its top ten. Remarks on this clonotype: Its antigen is not identified.

The receptor's source is a human donor in good health. Some clones in this sample may be carry-over from other donors' samples. The sequenced sample was naive CXCR3+ CD8+ T cells from blood. Subset noted: CD45RO-CCR7+CD27+CD95- naive CD8+ T cells expressing CXCR3 (TNR3+). The chain links TRBV11-2 to TRBJ2-1; TCRdb outputs TRBD2, but without DNA this stays unchecked. The chain's CDR3 is CASSLGAGPEGEQFF.